These 17 T cell receptor beta chains were sequenced from one sample in a study of technical replicates of blood from a handful of donors. Sequencing was performed with immunoSEQ multiplex PCR; in TCRdb, only in-frame clones are kept and a portion is missing. Here the sample spans 75,000 to 95,000 clones, around nine tenths being singletons. Sequenced: T cells isolated from PBMCs. The receptors shown here come from a human donor in good health.

The rearrangement joins TRBV11-1 to TRBJ2-1; 10 nucleotides agree with TRBD2. CDR3 length: 15 amino acids. Germline V gene data show CDR1 as SGHAT and CDR2 as FQDESV (reference sequence). V was pared by 3 bases and J by 7 bases, with 6 bases of the junction left unmatched. The DNA for the CDR3 is TGTGCCAGCAGCTTTTTACTAGCGGGGAGGAATGAGCAGTTCTTC. Its translation is CASSFLLAGRNEQFF.

The rearrangement uses TRBV5-1 and TRBJ2-2; TRBD2 aligns across 9 bases. J lost 0 bases, V lost 5 bases, and 5 bases had no gene match. The CDR3 loop spans 16 amino acids. Looked up from germline, CDR1 is SGHRS and CDR2 is YFSETQ. CDR3 DNA: TGCGCCAGCAGTTCCGGACTAGCGTCGAACACCGGGGAGCTGTTTTTT. It encodes CASSSGLASNTGELFF. Looking up the rest from reference TRBV5-1 and TRBJ2-2 gives the full variable domain: KAGVTQTPRYLIKTRGQQVTLSCSPISGHRSVSWYQQTPGQGLQFLFEYFSETQRNKGNFPGRFSGRQFSNSRSEMNVSTLELGDSALYLCASSSGLASNTGELFFGEGSRLTVL.

This clone was seen only once. This chain links TRBV14 with TRBJ2-1; the D gene is possibly TRBD2 (5 bases). V lost 2 bases and J lost 7, with 18 bases in between. The germline CDR1 and CDR2 sequences are SGHDN and FVKESK. The CDR3 is 16 residues long. For the CDR3, the DNA is TGTGCCAGCAGCCAATGGTTAGGGAGAGGTTTGAATGAGCAGTTCTTC. Translated: CASSQWLGRGLNEQFF.

CDR3 amino acids: CASSLRITETGELFF. The CDR3 region has the DNA TGCGCCAGCAGCCTCAGAATTACAGAAACCGGGGAGCTGTTTTTT. The chain employs TRBV4-1 and TRBJ2-2; D not resolved. The CDR3 spans 15 residues. The ends were cut back, 4 bases at V and 5 bases at J, with 14 bases in the middle. Germline V CDR1 and CDR2: MGHRA, YSYEKL.

This chain connects TRBV28 to TRBJ2-4; D remains unclear. Germline CDR1 MDHEN, CDR2 SYDVKM. V dropped 4 bases and J dropped 15 bases, with 4 bases sitting between them. The CDR3 sequence is 8 residues long. The CDR3 nucleotides are TGTGCCAGCAGTTCGAGGTACTTC. Translation: CASSSRYF.

The rearrangement uses TRBV15 and TRBJ1-2; the D is unclear. The germline V gene encodes CDR1 LNHNV and CDR2 YYDKDF (reference sequence). The V end was cut by 6 bases, the J end by 4 bases, with 3 bases between. The CDR3 sequence is 10 residues long. CDR3 protein: CATSLYGYTF. The CDR3 DNA reads as TGTGCCACCAGTCTCTATGGCTACACCTTC.

V gene TRBV14 combines with J gene TRBJ2-5, with 10 bases aligning to TRBD2. Germline V lookup: CDR1 SGHDN, CDR2 FVKESK. Trimming at V came to 2 bases and at J to 5 bases, leaving 14 bases not matched to a gene. CDR3 length: 18 residues. The CDR3 reads CASSQLRTSGRRRETQYF. CDR3 coding DNA: TGTGCCAGCAGCCAACTACGGACTAGCGGCCGCCGAAGGGAGACCCAGTACTTC.

The V gene is TRBV25-1, the J gene TRBJ1-6; perhaps TRBD1 as D (6 bases). This CDR3 is built from 15 residues. CDR1 and CDR2 from the germline V gene are MGHDK and SYGVNS. V was trimmed by 1 base and J by 9 bases, leaving 13 bases between them. CDR3 residues: CASSEFLGQSSPLHF. The CDR3 nucleotides read TGTGCCAGCAGTGAATTCCTGGGACAAAGTTCACCCCTCCACTTT.

V gene TRBV28 combines with J gene TRBJ1-2; 7 positions match TRBD1. Per germline, CDR1 MDHEN and CDR2 SYDVKM. After removal of 4 bases from V and 8 bases from J, the junction contained 10 bases not matched to a gene. The CDR3 has 14 amino acids. The DNA of the CDR3 is TGTGCCAGCAGTTCCTATGACAGGGCAAAGGGCTACACCTTC. This encodes CASSSYDRAKGYTF.

CDR3 DNA sequence: TGTGCCAGTAGTTCCGGGACAGCCGGCTACGAGCAGTACTTC. Amino acids: CASSSGTAGYEQYF. The chain carries TRBV19 and TRBJ2-7, with TRBD1 matching over 7 bases. The CDR3 length is 14 residues. Germline loops: CDR1 LNHDA, CDR2 SQIVND (reference sequence). V was clipped by 5 bases and J by 3 bases; unmatched bases: 7.

The chain combines TRBV28 with TRBJ2-5, with 9 positions matching TRBD1. This CDR3 is built from 15 residues. V was clipped by 6 bases and J by 2 bases; unmatched bases: 7. The germline V gene has CDR1 MDHEN and CDR2 SYDVKM. Written as DNA, the CDR3 is TGTGCCAGCAGCCACCCGACAGGGGGGCAAGAGACCCAGTACTTC. Amino acid sequence: CASSHPTGGQETQYF.

The J gene is TRBJ2-5, the V gene TRBV13, with 8 bases lining up with TRBD2. J lost 6 bases, V lost 0 bases, and 12 bases had no gene match. This CDR3 is built from 17 residues. The germline CDR1 and CDR2 sequences are PRHDT and FYEKMQ (reference sequence). This CDR3 is CASSLGNGRGTKQTQYF. CDR3 sequence (DNA): TGTGCCAGCAGCTTAGGAAACGGGAGGGGAACCAAACAGACCCAGTACTTC.

CDR3 protein: CATSRLTGVREQYF. CDR3 sequence (DNA): TGTGCCACCAGCAGGCTGACAGGGGTTCGGGAGCAGTACTTC. This sequence joins TRBV15 and TRBJ2-7, with 8 bases fitting TRBD1. After removal of 3 bases from V and 7 bases from J, the junction contained 8 bases not matched to a gene. The CDR3 loop spans 14 amino acids. Germline V gene lookup returns CDR1 LNHNV and CDR2 YYDKDF (reference sequence). Based on the CDR3 plus reference TRBV15 and TRBJ2-7, the full variable domain is DAMVIQNPRYQVTQFGKPVTLSCSQTLNHNVMYWYQQKSSQAPKLLFHYYDKDFNNEADTPDNFQSRRPNTSFCFLDIRSPGLGDTAMYLCATSRLTGVREQYFGPGTRLTVT.

The rearrangement uses TRBV18 and TRBJ2-7; a possible D gene is TRBD1 (6 bases). V lost 5 bases, J lost 4 bases, and 12 bases lay in between. The CDR3 is 13 residues long. CDR1 and CDR2 from the germline V gene are KGHSH and LQKENI. The CDR3 nucleotides read TGTGCCAGCTCATCCGGACAGTTTTACGAGCAGTACTTC. Translated, it gives CASSSGQFYEQYF.

This clone was seen only once. The chain joins TRBV4-1 to TRBJ1-4; no definite D call. Germline V gives CDR1 MGHRA, CDR2 YSYEKL. Trimming shortened V by 6 bases and J by 2 bases, and 16 bases separated the two germline ends. The CDR3 has 16 amino acids. The CDR3 coding sequence is TGCGCCAGCAGGCCTCCCGGTGGTAAGACTAATGAAAAACTGTTTTTT. Translating gives CASRPPGGKTNEKLFF.

The chain recombines TRBV7-6 with TRBJ2-7; D perhaps matches TRBD2 (5 bases). V shed 5 bases and J shed 5 bases, with 10 bases lying between them. There are 12 residues in the CDR3. Germline V CDR1 and CDR2: SGHVS, FNYEAQ. CDR3 coding DNA: TGTGCCAGCAGCCCGGGGAGAAACGAGCAGTACTTC. Translation gives CASSPGRNEQYF.

This clone came up a few times. The chain uses TRBV7-3 and TRBJ1-1, with 8 bases that match TRBD1. This CDR3 has 13 amino acids. Germline lookup yields CDR1 SGHTA and CDR2 FQGTGA. V lost 5 bases, J lost 12 bases, and 11 bases stayed unmatched. The CDR3 region has the DNA TGTGCCAGCAGCGGGGGAACAGGGGGAAAAACTTTCTTT. Protein: CASSGGTGGKTFF.